What follows are 8 T cell receptor beta chains derived from one specimen sequenced in a study of T cell repertoires and Cas9 in healthy adults. Some clones are missing from TCRdb's copy, which holds only in-frame ones; the method was immunoSEQ multiplex PCR. The sample has over 11,000 clones, 89% seen once. The sequenced material came from Tregs (CD4+, CD25+, CD127-, CD137-, CD154-) from PBMCs; culture status not recorded. Receptor source: a human donor in good health.

Details on this clone: An end of the junction differs from the germline gene, which may be a read error. This sequence joins TRBV25-1 and TRBJ2-3; possibly TRBD1 for D (5 bases). Germline V gene data show CDR1 as MGHDK and CDR2 as SYGVNS. The CDR3 is 15 amino acids. The CDR3 reads CANSERGWGTDTQYF. The CDR3 DNA follows: TGTGCCAACAGTGAAAGGGGATGGGGCACAGATACGCAGTATTTT.

A single count supports this clone. The V and J genes are TRBV5-6 and TRBJ2-3; D may be TRBD1 (6 bases). The V and J ends lost 4 bases and 0 bases respectively, with 21 bases between them. Germline V gene data show CDR1 as SGHDT and CDR2 as YYEEEE. This CDR3 is built from 18 residues. CDR3 loop: CASSGRWDKRLSTDTQYF. The CDR3 nucleotides read TGTGCCAGCAGCGGTAGGTGGGACAAGAGACTCAGCACAGATACGCAGTATTTT.

As DNA, the CDR3 is TGTGCCAGCAGCGTAGGTCTCAGCGGCTATGGCTACACCTTC. This codes for CASSVGLSGYGYTF. The chain has TRBV9 and TRBJ1-2; no clear D gene. V was pared by 0 bases and J by 4 bases, with 10 bases between. Per germline, CDR1 SGDLS and CDR2 YYNGEE. This CDR3 region has 14 residues.

J is TRBJ1-2 and V is TRBV5-1; D may be TRBD1 (5 bases). Germline CDR1 reads SGHRS; CDR2 reads YFSETQ. V shed 4 bases and J shed 8 bases, with 18 bases lying between them. This CDR3 has 14 amino acids. In DNA form, the CDR3 reads TGCGCCAGCAGCACCAGGTACCAGGGCACCGGCTACACCTTC. Its translation: CASSTRYQGTGYTF.

In nucleotides, the CDR3 is TGCAGCGCACTAGGACAGGGTTACTACGAGCAGTACTTC. It specifies CSALGQGYYEQYF. The genes are TRBV29-1 and TRBJ2-7; 8 bases are shared with TRBD1. The V gene's germline CDR1 is SQVTM and CDR2 ANQGSEA. CDR3 length: 13 amino acids. V was clipped by 7 bases and J by 3 bases; unmatched bases: 8.

The chain uses TRBV19 and TRBJ2-2; no definite D call. This CDR3 contains 14 residues. Trimming cost V 9 bases and J 1 base, with 12 bases left between them. CDR1 is LNHDA and CDR2 is SQIVND in the germline V gene (reference sequence). CDR3 nucleotides: TGTGCCAGCCTACAGCGTGAGAACACCGGGGAGCTGTTTTTT. It is translated as CASLQRENTGELFF. The full variable domain, completed using reference TRBV19 and TRBJ2-2, is DGGITQSPKYLFRKEGQNVTLSCEQNLNHDAMYWYRQDPGQGLRLIYYSQIVNDFQKGDIAEGYSVSREKKESFPLTVTSAQKNPTAFYLCASLQRENTGELFFGEGSRLTVL.

The rearrangement joins TRBV5-1 to TRBJ2-1; no definite D call. CDR1 SGHRS and CDR2 YFSETQ come from the germline V gene. This CDR3 has 11 residues. V was clipped by 4 bases and J by 13 bases, with 12 bases between them. As DNA, the CDR3 is TGCGCCAGCAGCAAATCCGGGCCCCAGTTCTTC. Protein product: CASSKSGPQFF.

The chain recombines TRBV18 with TRBJ2-1; 11 bases are shared with TRBD1. The germline V gene encodes CDR1 KGHSH and CDR2 LQKENI. The CDR3 consists of 15 residues. V trimming: 2 bases; J trimming: 4 bases; junction bases outside the gene matches: 1. The CDR3 spells CASSPGTGGYNEQFF. CDR3 DNA sequence: TGTGCCAGCTCACCAGGGACAGGGGGTTACAATGAGCAGTTCTTC.